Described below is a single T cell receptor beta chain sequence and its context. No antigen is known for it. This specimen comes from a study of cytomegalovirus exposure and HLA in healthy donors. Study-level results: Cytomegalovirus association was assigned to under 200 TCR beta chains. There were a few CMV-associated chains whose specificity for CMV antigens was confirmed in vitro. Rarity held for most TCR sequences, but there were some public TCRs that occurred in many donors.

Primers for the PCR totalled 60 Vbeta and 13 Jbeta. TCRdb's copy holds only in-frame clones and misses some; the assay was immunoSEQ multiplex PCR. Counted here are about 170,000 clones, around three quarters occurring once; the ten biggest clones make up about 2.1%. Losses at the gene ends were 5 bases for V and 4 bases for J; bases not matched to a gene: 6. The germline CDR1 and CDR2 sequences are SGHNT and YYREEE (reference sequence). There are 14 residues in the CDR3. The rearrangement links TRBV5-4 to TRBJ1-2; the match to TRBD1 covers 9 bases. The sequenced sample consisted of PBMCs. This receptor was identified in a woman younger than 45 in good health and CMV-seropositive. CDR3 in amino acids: CASSTGQGLYGYTF. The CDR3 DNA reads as TGTGCCAGCAGTACGGGACAGGGTCTCTATGGCTACACCTTC. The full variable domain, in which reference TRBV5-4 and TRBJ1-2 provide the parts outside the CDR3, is ETGVTQSPTHLIKTRGQQVTLRCSSQSGHNTVSWYQQALGQGPQFIFQYYREEENGRGNFPPRFSGLQFPNYSSELNVNALELDDSALYLCASSTGQGLYGYTFGSGTRLTVV.